A single sample is the source of the 29 T cell receptor beta chains below, sequenced in a study of PD-L1 blockade in urothelial cancer. Noted time point: pretreatment peripheral blood. This table comes from immunoSEQ multiplex PCR, and its TCRdb copy is limited to in-frame clones, with some not included. Here the sample spans under 55,000 clones, around 84% being singletons. Sequencing was performed on PBMCs, taken around atezolizumab (anti-PD-L1) treatment. The receptors stem from a man between 65 and 79 years old with urothelial cancer.

The chain couples TRBV7-2 to TRBJ1-5, with a weak D call TRBD1 (6 bases). The V gene's germline CDR1 is SGHTA and CDR2 FQGNSA. The CDR3 has 17 residues. The V end lost 2 bases, the J end lost 4 bases, and 18 bases lay between the germline ends. This CDR3 is CASSLSGGGGPNQPQHF. CDR3 DNA: TGTGCCAGCAGCTTAAGTGGGGGAGGGGGACCAAATCAGCCCCAGCATTTT.

This rearrangement joins TRBV28 to TRBJ1-4; possible D gene TRBD1, 5 bases. The germline V gene encodes CDR1 MDHEN and CDR2 SYDVKM. The CDR3 contains 15 residues. V lost 5 bases to trimming and J lost 0 bases, with 10 bases between them. CDR3 in amino acids: CASSQGGSTNEKLFF. CDR3 nucleotides: TGTGCCAGCAGTCAGGGTGGCTCAACTAATGAAAAACTGTTTTTT.

This sequence joins TRBV9 and TRBJ1-4, with 7 bases aligning to TRBD1. The CDR3 spans 15 residues. The J segment lost 2 bases and the V segment lost 2 bases, leaving 3 bases of the junction unmatched. CDR1 SGDLS and CDR2 YYNGEE come from the germline V gene. CDR3 loop: CASSVTGATNEKLFF. CDR3 nucleotides: TGTGCCAGCAGCGTTACAGGGGCGACTAATGAAAAACTGTTTTTT. The full variable domain, its missing parts supplied by reference TRBV9 and TRBJ1-4, is DSGVTQTPKHLITATGQRVTLRCSPRSGDLSVYWYQQSLDQGLQFLIQYYNGEERAKGNILERFSAQQFPDLHSELNLSSLELGDSALYFCASSVTGATNEKLFFGSGTQLSVL.

The genes are TRBV18 and TRBJ2-1, with 10 bases matching TRBD2. V gave up 3 bases and J gave up 4 bases; unmatched junction bases: 3. The CDR3 has 15 residues. Germline assignment: CDR1 KGHSH and CDR2 LQKENI. CDR3 bases: TGTGCCAGCTCACCTAGCGGGGGGCGTTACAATGAGCAGTTCTTC. Translated: CASSPSGGRYNEQFF.

This clone has a single count. The chain combines TRBV7-8 with TRBJ1-5, with D maybe TRBD1 (6 bases). The CDR3 runs to 16 residues. Trimming took 3 bases from V and 0 from J, leaving 12 bases between them. The germline gives CDR1 SGHVS, CDR2 FQNEAQ. CDR3 in amino acids: CASSLEQGYSNQPQHF. In DNA, the CDR3 is TGTGCCAGCAGCTTGGAACAGGGATATAGCAATCAGCCCCAGCATTTT.

The chain links TRBV2 to TRBJ2-3; 13 nucleotides match TRBD2. CDR1 is SNHLY, CDR2 FYNNEI, per germline. The CDR3 has 16 residues. V shed 7 bases, J shed 6 bases, and the junction held 10 bases outside the gene matches. The CDR3 here is CASTTGLAGNRDTQYF. The CDR3 DNA sequence: TGTGCCAGCACTACGGGACTAGCGGGAAATCGGGATACGCAGTATTTT.

CDR3 loop: CASSPQRAYNSPLHF. CDR3 bases: TGTGCCAGCAGTCCGCAGCGGGCCTATAATTCACCCCTCCACTTT. V and J are TRBV25-1 and TRBJ1-6; D gene ambiguous. This CDR3 is built from 15 residues. CDR1 and CDR2 (germline): MGHDK, SYGVNS. Trimming took off 5 bases at V and 2 bases at J, with 10 bases between the two ends.

The gene calls are TRBV19 and TRBJ1-2; D may be TRBD1 (6 bases). The CDR3 has 14 amino acids. The ends were cut back, 2 bases at V and 6 bases at J, with 13 bases in the middle. Germline CDR1 and CDR2: LNHDA and SQIVND (reference sequence). CDR3: CASSILRGTDGYTF. The CDR3 DNA follows: TGTGCCAGTAGTATATTGAGGGGGACGGATGGCTACACCTTC.

The genes are TRBV6-5 and TRBJ1-5, with D possibly matching TRBD1 (5 bases). CDR3 length equals 14 residues. Germline lookup yields CDR1 MNHEY and CDR2 SVGAGI. V was clipped by 7 bases and J by 2 bases, with 12 bases between them. CDR3 DNA sequence: TGTGCCAGCAAGGGGCGAGATGGCAATCAGCCCCAGCATTTT. Its translation is CASKGRDGNQPQHF.

V gene TRBV30 combines with J gene TRBJ2-2; D may be TRBD1 (5 bases). From germline, CDR1 is GTSNPN and CDR2 SVGIG (reference sequence). CDR3 length equals 15 residues. CDR3 amino acids: CAGLPVRKDTGELFF. CDR3 sequence (DNA): TGTGCGGGGCTACCCGTCCGGAAGGACACCGGGGAGCTGTTTTTT.

The chain links TRBV5-1 to TRBJ2-7, with D hard to call. The CDR3 runs 12 residues. Germline CDR1 and CDR2: SGHRS and YFSETQ. V lost 0 bases and J 4 bases, leaving 5 bases between the germline ends. CDR3 nucleotides: TGCGCCAGCAGCTTGGACCGGTACGAGCAGTACTTC. Its translation is CASSLDRYEQYF. Complete variable domain (other parts from reference TRBV5-1 and TRBJ2-7): KAGVTQTPRYLIKTRGQQVTLSCSPISGHRSVSWYQQTPGQGLQFLFEYFSETQRNKGNFPGRFSGRQFSNSRSEMNVSTLELGDSALYLCASSLDRYEQYFGPGTRLTVT.

The chain carries TRBV7-2 and TRBJ1-1; D uncertain. Trimming left V 4 bases short and J 0 bases short, with 9 bases between. Germline lookup yields CDR1 SGHTA and CDR2 FQGNSA. The CDR3 runs to 14 residues. The CDR3: CASSYAGMNTEAFF. CDR3 in DNA: TGTGCCAGCAGCTATGCGGGGATGAACACTGAAGCTTTCTTT.

This clone appeared once. V usage is TRBV7-2 and J usage is TRBJ2-3, with 9 bases that match TRBD2. After removal of 4 bases from V and 0 bases from J, the junction contained 8 bases not matched to a gene. Germline CDR1 reads SGHTA; CDR2 reads FQGNSA. The CDR3 has 17 residues. CDR3 nucleotide sequence: TGTGCCAGCAGCTCGTGGACTAGCGTACCTAGCACAGATACGCAGTATTTT. Translating it yields CASSSWTSVPSTDTQYF.

The rearrangement links TRBV5-4 to TRBJ2-1, with 10 bases aligning to TRBD2. Germline V gene sequence: CDR1 SGHNT, CDR2 YYREEE (reference sequence). Germline trimming cut 3 bases from V and 8 bases from J; bases unmatched to any gene: 5. The CDR3 consists of 14 residues. In DNA, the CDR3 is TGTGCCAGCAGCTACGCTAGCGGGAGCTATGAGCAGTTCTTC. Its protein is CASSYASGSYEQFF. The full variable domain, with the rest looked up from reference TRBV5-4 and TRBJ2-1, is ETGVTQSPTHLIKTRGQQVTLRCSSQSGHNTVSWYQQALGQGPQFIFQYYREEENGRGNFPPRFSGLQFPNYSSELNVNALELDDSALYLCASSYASGSYEQFFGPGTRLTVL.

V is TRBV29-1 and J is TRBJ1-2; possibly TRBD1 for D (6 bases). This CDR3 is 13 amino acids long. V was trimmed by 0 bases and J by 6 bases, leaving 11 bases between them. Germline CDR1 reads SQVTM; CDR2 reads ANQGSEA. CDR3 region: CSVEDTGRNGYTF. In DNA, the CDR3 is TGCAGCGTTGAAGATACAGGGCGAAATGGCTACACCTTC.

The CDR3, as DNA: TGTGCCAGCAGCTTACTTGGCGGCAATGAGCAGTTCTTC. This sequence encodes CASSLLGGNEQFF. The rearrangement uses TRBV7-2 and TRBJ2-1; D is unclear. The CDR3 is 13 amino acids. Trimming took 2 bases from V and 6 from J, leaving 8 bases between them. The germline CDR1 and CDR2 sequences are SGHTA and FQGNSA.

This clone was seen only a few times. The CDR3 DNA reads TGTGCCAGTAGTACTATGCTGGATACGCAGTATTTT. It specifies CASSTMLDTQYF. This chain links TRBV19 with TRBJ2-3, with D unresolved. Trimming stripped 4 bases from V and 6 bases from J, with 8 bases between. Germline V gene sequence: CDR1 LNHDA, CDR2 SQIVND (reference sequence). This CDR3 region has 12 residues.

This chain joins TRBV28 and TRBJ1-5, with D possibly being TRBD1 (6 bases). V was cut by 9 bases and J by 4 bases, with 19 bases left in between. The CDR3 is 15 residues long. CDR1 MDHEN and CDR2 SYDVKM come from the germline V gene. The CDR3 region has the DNA TGTGCCAGTGGTACAACAGGGAGTGGGAATCAGCCCCAGCATTTT. Translation: CASGTTGSGNQPQHF.

A single count supports this clone. The V and J genes are TRBV7-9 and TRBJ2-6; D is uncertain. Germline assignment: CDR1 SEHNR and CDR2 FQNEAQ (reference sequence). V lost 4 bases and J lost 2, with 12 bases in between. This CDR3 is built from 16 residues. In nucleotides, the CDR3 is TGTGCCAGCAGCTCCCCCCGGGTGACTGGGGCCAACGTCCTGACTTTC. The encoded protein is CASSSPRVTGANVLTF.

The chain links TRBV29-1 to TRBJ1-4; perhaps TRBD1 as D (5 bases). Germline CDR1 is SQVTM and CDR2 is ANQGSEA. Between the trimmed V and J ends, which lost 0 bases and 2 bases, there was a span of 10 bases. This CDR3 contains 15 residues. The CDR3 spells CSVEDPRVTNEKLFF. CDR3 DNA sequence: TGCAGCGTTGAAGATCCCAGGGTCACTAATGAAAAACTGTTTTTT.

This clone occurred once. J is TRBJ2-1 and V is TRBV19; 9 bases align to TRBD2. The ends lost 5 bases at V and 1 base at J; junction bases unmatched: 3. Germline assignment: CDR1 LNHDA and CDR2 SQIVND (reference sequence). This CDR3 has 15 residues. Here the CDR3 DNA reads TGTGCCAGTAGTGGCGGGAGGGAATCCTACAATGAGCAGTTCTTC. Translated: CASSGGRESYNEQFF.

The V gene is TRBV12-5, the J gene TRBJ2-3; tentatively, D is TRBD2 (5 bases). CDR1 LGHNT and CDR2 FRNRAP come from the germline V gene. The CDR3 loop spans 14 amino acids. V was cut by 7 bases and J by 1 base, with 12 bases left in between. CDR3 sequence: CASALGVGTDTQYF. The CDR3 DNA follows: TGTGCTAGTGCCCTCGGGGTCGGCACAGATACGCAGTATTTT.

This clone has more than one count but fewer than ten. The chain recombines TRBV19 with TRBJ2-1; the match to TRBD1 covers 7 bases. Germline V gives CDR1 LNHDA, CDR2 SQIVND (reference sequence). J was trimmed by 0 bases and V by 4 bases; bases with no gene match: 3. This CDR3 spans 15 amino acids. CDR3 sequence reads: CASSSSGGSYNEQFF. CDR3 nucleotides: TGTGCCAGTAGTAGTTCAGGGGGCTCCTACAATGAGCAGTTCTTC.

DNA for the CDR3: TGTGCCAGCAGCCGCGACAGGGGGAGCTCCTACGAGCAGTACTTC. Residues: CASSRDRGSSYEQYF. The V call is TRBV5-4, the J call TRBJ2-7, with TRBD1 identical over 9 bases. The trim removed 4 bases at V and 0 bases at J, leaving 5 bases unmatched. The CDR3 is 15 amino acids. Germline-derived CDR1 and CDR2 are SGHNT and YYREEE (reference sequence). The full variable domain, its missing parts supplied by reference TRBV5-4 and TRBJ2-7, is ETGVTQSPTHLIKTRGQQVTLRCSSQSGHNTVSWYQQALGQGPQFIFQYYREEENGRGNFPPRFSGLQFPNYSSELNVNALELDDSALYLCASSRDRGSSYEQYFGPGTRLTVT.

This clone was recorded a few times. The chain has TRBV6-5 and TRBJ2-1; D remains unclear. Trimming removed 7 bases from V and 4 bases from J, with 5 bases in between. The CDR3 extends over 11 amino acids. Germline CDR1 MNHEY, CDR2 SVGAGI. The CDR3 region is CASISYNEQFF. The CDR3 DNA reads TGTGCCAGCATTTCATACAATGAGCAGTTCTTC.

The chain is built from TRBV27 and TRBJ2-7; 11 bases fit TRBD1. The CDR3 totals 15 residues. The V segment lost 5 bases and the J segment 4 bases; nucleotides outside the gene matches: 7. Germline V lookup: CDR1 MNHEY, CDR2 SMNVEV (reference sequence). In DNA, the CDR3 is TGTGCCAGCAGTCCGAGGGGACAGGGGGGTTACGAGCAGTACTTC. This sequence encodes CASSPRGQGGYEQYF.

The chain links TRBV7-8 to TRBJ2-7; the D gene is possibly TRBD2 (5 bases). CDR3 length: 12 amino acids. From germline, CDR1 is SGHVS and CDR2 FQNEAQ. The ends were cut back, 7 bases at V and 7 bases at J, with 14 bases in the middle. The CDR3 DNA reads as TGTGCCAGCATCCCCCGGGGATGGGAGCAGTACTTC. It is translated as CASIPRGWEQYF.

The chain has TRBV10-2 and TRBJ2-1, with 13 bases fitting TRBD2. The CDR3 loop spans 15 amino acids. CDR1 and CDR2 from the germline V gene are WSHSY and SAAADI. V shed 8 bases and J 9 bases; nucleotides not matched to a gene: 10. For the CDR3, the DNA is TGCGCCAGCTCCACTAGCGGGGGGGTATCGGGTGAGCAGTTCTTC. Translated, it gives CASSTSGGVSGEQFF.

The rearrangement uses TRBV30 and TRBJ1-2; 8 nucleotides line up with TRBD1. The V gene's germline CDR1 is GTSNPN and CDR2 SVGIG (reference sequence). This CDR3 contains 11 residues. Unmatched junction bases numbered 7, after V lost 8 bases and J lost 8 bases. For the CDR3, the DNA is TGTGCCGAAAGGACAGGGCGAGGCTACACCTTC. Protein product: CAERTGRGYTF.